Each of the 21 T cell receptor beta chains below was sequenced from the same sample in a study of cytomegalovirus exposure and HLA in healthy donors. PCR involved 60 Vbeta and 13 Jbeta primers. TCRdb keeps only in-frame clones here, not all; method: immunoSEQ multiplex PCR. The sample consists of 90,000 to 130,000 clones, 65% to 80% of them appearing once. Input material: PBMCs. The source of these receptors is a man aged 25-40 years in good health and CMV-seropositive.

The chain combines TRBV19 with TRBJ1-3, with 9 bases aligning to TRBD1. This CDR3 comprises 14 residues. Germline CDR1 reads LNHDA; CDR2 reads SQIVND (reference sequence). J was trimmed by 4 bases and V by 6 bases; bases with no gene match: 4. As DNA, the CDR3 is TGTGCCAGTAGCGACAGGGGGAAGGGAAACACCATATATTTT. It yields the protein CASSDRGKGNTIYF.

The chain has TRBV30 and TRBJ1-6; 9 nucleotides agree with TRBD1. The length of the CDR3 is 15 residues. Germline assignment: CDR1 GTSNPN and CDR2 SVGIG (reference sequence). Trimming at V came to 5 bases and at J to 11 bases, leaving 13 bases not matched to a gene. The chain's CDR3 is CAWGPRTGDWAPLHF. The CDR3 DNA reads TGTGCCTGGGGCCCCCGGACAGGGGATTGGGCACCCCTCCACTTT.

This rearrangement joins TRBV11-3 to TRBJ2-1; 11 nucleotides line up with TRBD2. V lost 5 bases, J lost 9 bases, and 3 bases stayed unmatched. The CDR3 runs 13 residues. Looked up from germline, CDR1 is SGHNT and CDR2 is YENEEA. CDR3 residues: CASSQGLAAEQFF. Here the CDR3 DNA reads TGTGCCAGCAGCCAGGGACTAGCGGCTGAGCAGTTCTTC.

CDR3 sequence: CASSETGGSMEGYTF. The CDR3 DNA follows: TGTGCCAGCAGTGAGACAGGGGGGTCGATGGAAGGCTACACCTTC. The chain is built from TRBV7-9 and TRBJ1-2, with 9 bases fitting TRBD1. Germline lookup yields CDR1 SEHNR and CDR2 FQNEAQ (reference sequence). V lost 6 bases and J lost 8; bases outside the gene matches: 13. This CDR3 has 15 residues.

CDR3 sequence (DNA): TGTGCCAGCAGCCAATGGCAGGGGGCGCAAGGGGCCAACGTCCTGACTTTC. The encoded protein is CASSQWQGAQGANVLTF. The chain has TRBV14 and TRBJ2-6; TRBD1 matches 8 bases. Germline values: CDR1 SGHDN, CDR2 FVKESK. The V segment lost 2 bases and the J segment 4 bases; nucleotides outside the gene matches: 7. The CDR3 runs to 17 residues.

The V and J genes are TRBV4-2 and TRBJ2-1, with TRBD2 matching 16 bases. The ends lost 1 base at V and 5 bases at J; junction bases unmatched: 5. CDR1 is LGHNA, CDR2 YNFKEQ, per germline. The CDR3 loop spans 18 amino acids. CDR3 nucleotide sequence: TGTGCCAGCAGCCAAGTGGGACTAGCGGGGGGGCGGAACAATGAGCAGTTCTTC. Protein: CASSQVGLAGGRNNEQFF.

This rearrangement joins TRBV10-2 to TRBJ1-5; D not resolved. Germline loops: CDR1 WSHSY, CDR2 SAAADI. The ends were cut back, 5 bases at V and 3 bases at J, with 11 bases in the middle. The CDR3 is 14 amino acids. CDR3 loop: CASSSEITNQPQHF. CDR3 bases: TGCGCCAGCAGTTCGGAGATAACCAATCAGCCCCAGCATTTT.

The J gene is TRBJ1-5, the V gene TRBV6-1; a weak D match, TRBD1 (6 bases). Trimming stripped 8 bases from V and 0 bases from J, with 14 bases between. The CDR3 has 15 amino acids. Germline values: CDR1 MNHNS, CDR2 SASEGT. CDR3 coding DNA: TGTGCCAGCGGTACAGGGCCGTATAGCAATCAGCCCCAGCATTTT. This translates into CASGTGPYSNQPQHF.

This rearrangement joins TRBV7-9 to TRBJ1-2, with 8 bases matching TRBD1. The CDR3 is made up of 12 amino acids. Trimming cost V 9 bases and J 3 bases; bases outside gene matches: 3. Germline assignment: CDR1 SEHNR and CDR2 FQNEAQ (reference sequence). The CDR3 spells CASAQGDYGYTF. DNA of the CDR3: TGTGCCAGTGCACAGGGGGACTATGGCTACACCTTC.

This clone was detected only a few times. This chain joins TRBV4-2 and TRBJ1-5, with D unresolved. Trimming cost V 1 base and J 3 bases, with 10 bases left between them. This CDR3 contains 15 residues. Germline-derived CDR1 and CDR2 are LGHNA and YNFKEQ. The CDR3 protein is CASSQAGQINQPQHF. Here the CDR3 DNA reads TGTGCCAGCAGCCAAGCTGGCCAGATCAATCAGCCCCAGCATTTT.

The table lists this clone with a few counts. V usage is TRBV6-5 and J usage is TRBJ2-7; no clear D. Germline CDR1 reads MNHEY; CDR2 reads SVGAGI. The CDR3 extends over 14 amino acids. The CDR3 DNA reads as TGTGCTAGTTTCAAGAAGGAGACGGCATACGAGCAGTACTTC. Translated: CASFKKETAYEQYF.

This chain joins TRBV7-6 and TRBJ2-3, with 8 bases that match TRBD2. The CDR3 consists of 17 residues. Trimming removed 5 bases from V and 2 bases from J; junction bases left unmatched: 12. Germline-derived CDR1 and CDR2 are SGHVS and FNYEAQ. CDR3 loop: CASSPIAAGGFTDTQYF. The CDR3 DNA sequence: TGTGCCAGCAGCCCTATAGCTGCGGGGGGCTTCACAGATACGCAGTATTTT.

The genes are TRBV2 and TRBJ2-3, with 16 bases identical to TRBD2. The CDR3 sequence is 20 residues long. V lost 6 bases, J lost 5 bases, and 17 bases stayed unmatched. Germline CDR1 is SNHLY and CDR2 is FYNNEI. The CDR3 nucleotides read TGTGCCAGCAGGAGGTTTTTTGGGACTAGCGGGGGGGAGAAGGGAGATACGCAGTATTTT. Its translation: CASRRFFGTSGGEKGDTQYF.

This clone has a single count. The chain couples TRBV7-9 to TRBJ2-5; 7 positions match TRBD1. V trimming: 4 bases; J trimming: 5 bases; junction bases outside the gene matches: 7. The CDR3 contains 14 residues. Per the germline V gene, CDR1 is SEHNR and CDR2 is FQNEAQ (reference sequence). For the CDR3, the DNA is TGTGCCAGCAGCTCTGGGACAGTTTGGGAGACCCAGTACTTC. Residues: CASSSGTVWETQYF. Together with reference TRBV7-9 and TRBJ2-5, the CDR3 gives the full variable domain: DTGVSQNPRHKITKRGQNVTFRCDPISEHNRLYWYRQTLGQGPEFLTYFQNEAQLEKSRLLSDRFSAERPKGSFSTLEIQRTEQGDSAMYLCASSSGTVWETQYFGPGTRLLVL.

This clone was picked up a small number of times. This chain connects TRBV11-3 to TRBJ2-7; 9 nucleotides agree with TRBD1. CDR1 is SGHNT and CDR2 is YENEEA in the germline V gene. The V and J ends lost 5 bases and 1 base, in that order; junction bases with no gene match: 3. This CDR3 has 14 amino acids. CDR3 sequence: CASSDRGSSYEQYF. In nucleotides, the CDR3 is TGTGCCAGCAGCGACAGGGGGTCATCCTACGAGCAGTACTTC.

The chain couples TRBV10-3 to TRBJ1-2; a weak D match, TRBD1 (6 bases). CDR1 and CDR2 from the germline V gene are ENHRY and SYGVKD. Between the trimmed V and J ends, which lost 2 bases and 3 bases, there was a span of 10 bases. This CDR3 is built from 14 residues. CDR3 amino acids: CAISEPRGDYGYTF. CDR3 nucleotide sequence: TGTGCCATCAGTGAGCCCAGGGGTGACTATGGCTACACCTTC.

The rearrangement uses TRBV2 and TRBJ1-5, with a tentative D call TRBD1 (6 bases). Looked up from germline, CDR1 is SNHLY and CDR2 is FYNNEI. With 6 bases removed from V and 6 bases from J, the gap between germline ends came to 12 bases. The CDR3 runs to 13 residues. CDR3 bases: TGTGCCAGCAGAACAGGGTCGGGTCAGCCCCAGCATTTT. It yields the protein CASRTGSGQPQHF.

The chain has TRBV5-5 and TRBJ1-1; 8 bases align to TRBD1. Germline CDR1 SGHKS, CDR2 YYEKEE (reference sequence). The junction had 6 bases not matched to a gene; V was cut back by 4 bases and J by 1 base. This CDR3 has 15 amino acids. CDR3 bases: TGTGCCAGCAGCGGAGGGACAGGCCGGAACACTGAAGCTTTCTTT. Protein: CASSGGTGRNTEAFF.

This chain connects TRBV30 to TRBJ1-2; the D gene is possibly TRBD1 (6 bases). From germline, CDR1 is GTSNPN and CDR2 SVGIG (reference sequence). Trimming removed 2 bases from V and 3 bases from J, with 16 bases in between. CDR3 length equals 15 residues. Here the CDR3 DNA reads TGTGCCTGGAGTAGGCGCGGAGAGGGGGACTATGGCTACACCTTC. Translating gives CAWSRRGEGDYGYTF.

The chain recombines TRBV15 with TRBJ1-1; the D gene is possibly TRBD1 (6 bases). V was clipped by 3 bases and J by 0 bases, with 8 bases between them. CDR3 length equals 14 residues. Germline assignment: CDR1 LNHNV and CDR2 YYDKDF (reference sequence). In DNA form, the CDR3 reads TGTGCCACCAGCAGTTACAGGGTGAACACTGAAGCTTTCTTT. Protein: CATSSYRVNTEAFF.

This clone came up a few times. The chain couples TRBV7-7 to TRBJ1-1; D is unresolved. CDR1 SSHAT and CDR2 FNYEAQ come from the germline V gene (reference sequence). This CDR3 comprises 13 residues. V dropped 1 base and J dropped 3 bases, with 6 bases sitting between them. The CDR3 DNA follows: TGTGCCAGCAGCTTAGAGCAGGACACTGAAGCTTTCTTT. Translating it yields CASSLEQDTEAFF.